These 18 T cell receptor beta chains were all obtained from the same sample, sequenced in a study of T cell responses to AZD1222 COVID-19 vaccine. TCRdb's copy holds only in-frame clones and misses some; the assay was immunoSEQ multiplex PCR. This table holds some 120,000 clones, roughly 85% found once. Sequenced here: peripheral blood, sampled on day 0 of MenACWY control vaccination. Source of these receptors: an adult in good health.

This rearrangement joins TRBV5-4 to TRBJ1-1, with TRBD1 identical over 7 bases. The V and J ends lost 5 bases and 5 bases, in that order; junction bases with no gene match: 6. From germline, CDR1 is SGHNT and CDR2 YYREEE (reference sequence). The CDR3 consists of 13 residues. The CDR3 coding sequence is TGTGCCAGCAGTGGACAGGTTTTTACTGAAGCTTTCTTT. This codes for CASSGQVFTEAFF.

This chain joins TRBV9 and TRBJ1-2; no clear D gene. Between the trimmed V and J ends, which lost 0 bases and 0 bases, there was a span of 9 bases. The V gene's germline CDR1 is SGDLS and CDR2 YYNGEE. The CDR3 consists of 15 residues. The CDR3 DNA sequence: TGTGCCAGCAGCGTAGTGACCCTAGCTAACTATGGCTACACCTTC. Its translation: CASSVVTLANYGYTF.

The chain combines TRBV19 with TRBJ2-1, with D tentatively TRBD2 (5 bases). Trimming shortened V by 3 bases and J by 8 bases, and 11 bases separated the two germline ends. Looked up from germline, CDR1 is LNHDA and CDR2 is SQIVND (reference sequence). CDR3 length equals 13 residues. CDR3 protein: CASSMEEWDEQFF. The CDR3 bases are TGTGCCAGTAGTATGGAGGAGTGGGATGAGCAGTTCTTC.

The chain is built from TRBV7-3 and TRBJ2-1; the D gene could be TRBD1 or TRBD2 (5 bases each). V lost 4 bases and J 4 bases, leaving 20 bases between the germline ends. The CDR3 has 17 amino acids. CDR1 is SGHTA, CDR2 FQGTGA, per germline. The CDR3 region is CASSSPLPGTDYNEQFF. The CDR3 bases are TGTGCCAGCAGCTCCCCCCTCCCCGGGACGGATTACAATGAGCAGTTCTTC.

In DNA form, the CDR3 reads TGTGCCAGTAGTATAGCGGGACCGAACACCGGGGAGCTGTTTTTT. It yields the protein CASSIAGPNTGELFF. This chain joins TRBV19 and TRBJ2-2, with D possibly called TRBD1 or TRBD2 (5 bases each). CDR3 size: 15 residues. Trimming shortened V by 1 base and J by 0 bases, and 6 bases separated the two germline ends. The V gene's germline CDR1 is LNHDA and CDR2 SQIVND (reference sequence).

This clone was seen a single time. The chain links TRBV29-1 to TRBJ1-1, with D perhaps matching TRBD1 (5 bases). V lost 5 bases to trimming and J lost 5 bases, with 15 bases between them. Germline V gene lookup returns CDR1 SQVTM and CDR2 ANQGSEA. The CDR3 spans 13 residues. The CDR3, as DNA: TGCAGCGTTCCCGGGGGGGGATGGACTGAAGCTTTCTTT. Its protein is CSVPGGGWTEAFF.

The V gene is TRBV27, the J gene TRBJ2-7; 7 nucleotides align to TRBD2. The CDR3 is 16 residues long. Trimming at V came to 0 bases and at J to 3 bases, leaving 8 bases not matched to a gene. Per the germline V gene, CDR1 is MNHEY and CDR2 is SMNVEV (reference sequence). This CDR3 reads CASSLSGGRRVYEQYF. CDR3 DNA sequence: TGTGCCAGCAGTTTATCGGGAGGGAGGCGGGTCTACGAGCAGTACTTC.

The chain uses TRBV5-6 and TRBJ2-7; the D is unclear. Trimming shortened V by 4 bases and J by 1 base, and 6 bases separated the two germline ends. The CDR3 has 12 residues. CDR1 is SGHDT, CDR2 YYEEEE, per germline. CDR3 region: CASSLRSYEQYF. CDR3 DNA: TGTGCCAGCAGCCTAAGGTCCTACGAGCAGTACTTC. Using reference TRBV5-6 and TRBJ2-7 for the parts outside the CDR3, the full variable domain is DAGVTQSPTHLIKTRGQQVTLRCSPKSGHDTVSWYQQALGQGPQFIFQYYEEEERQRGNFPDRFSGHQFPNYSSELNVNALLLGDSALYLCASSLRSYEQYFGPGTRLTVT.

This chain connects TRBV6-4 to TRBJ2-2, with 7 bases aligning to TRBD1. The germline V gene has CDR1 MRHNA and CDR2 SNTAGT. V was clipped by 9 bases and J by 1 base; unmatched bases: 5. The CDR3 loop spans 14 amino acids. The CDR3 DNA sequence: TGTGCCAGTAGACAGGGTATGAACACCGGGGAGCTGTTTTTT. Translated: CASRQGMNTGELFF.

Notes on this clone: Relative to the germline gene, one junction end is altered; a read error may explain this. The chain has TRBV5-1 and TRBJ2-7, with D possibly matching TRBD2 (7 bases). The CDR3 consists of 16 residues. In germline, CDR1 is SGHRS, CDR2 YFSETQ. The CDR3 bases are TGCGCCAGCGGCTTCCGCCCAGGGGAGGGGCTCTACGAGCAGTACTTC. Its translation is CASGFRPGEGLYEQYF.

This sequence joins TRBV24-1 and TRBJ1-6; D gene ambiguous. Germline CDR1 KGHDR, CDR2 SFDVKD. The CDR3 is made up of 14 amino acids. V shed 9 bases and J shed 7 bases, with 15 bases lying between them. In DNA form, the CDR3 reads TGTGCCACCCTCGTGGGGTGGTGGAATTCACCCCTCCACTTT. Its protein is CATLVGWWNSPLHF.

The rearrangement uses TRBV5-1 and TRBJ1-1, with a weak D call TRBD1 (5 bases). The CDR3 consists of 13 residues. Trimming removed 2 bases at V and 4 bases at J, with 9 bases between. CDR1 and CDR2 from the germline V gene are SGHRS and YFSETQ. The CDR3, as DNA: TGCGCCAGCAGCTTCGGGGACGTCACTGAAGCTTTCTTT. Translating gives CASSFGDVTEAFF.

The gene calls are TRBV19 and TRBJ2-1; 13 bases align to TRBD2. With V trimmed by 6 bases and J by 0 bases, 8 bases remained unmatched. The V gene's germline CDR1 is LNHDA and CDR2 SQIVND (reference sequence). The CDR3 covers 18 residues. The CDR3 nucleotides are TGTGCCAGTAGCGTCTCGGGACTAGCGGGGAGCTCCTACAATGAGCAGTTCTTC. As protein: CASSVSGLAGSSYNEQFF.

This clone was counted only a few times. The chain has TRBV6-5 and TRBJ2-7, with a tentative D call TRBD2 (6 bases). The length of the CDR3 is 15 residues. CDR1 and CDR2 from the germline V gene are MNHEY and SVGAGI. Trimming cost V 6 bases and J 0 bases, with 15 bases left between them. CDR3 region: CASRWTGVSSYEQYF. The CDR3 nucleotides read TGTGCCAGCAGATGGACGGGGGTTAGCTCCTACGAGCAGTACTTC.

This clone has just one count. The CDR3 region has the DNA TGCGCCAGCAGCCAAGTTCGACAGGGCCCCTACGAGCAGTACTTC. Amino acids: CASSQVRQGPYEQYF. The chain combines TRBV4-1 with TRBJ2-7, with 7 positions matching TRBD1. V lost 1 base to trimming and J lost 2 bases; unmatched junction nucleotides: 5. The length of the CDR3 is 15 residues. Germline V gene data show CDR1 as MGHRA and CDR2 as YSYEKL.

The gene calls are TRBV4-1 and TRBJ2-1, with a possible D match to TRBD1 (6 bases). This CDR3 has 16 residues. Looked up from germline, CDR1 is MGHRA and CDR2 is YSYEKL. The V gene lost 4 bases and the J gene lost 5 bases, with 18 bases spanning the gap. The CDR3 nucleotides are TGCGCCAGCAGCCGTACACAGGGATTCGGGAACAATGAGCAGTTCTTC. Amino acid sequence: CASSRTQGFGNNEQFF.

The V call is TRBV28, the J call TRBJ1-4; 8 bases are shared with TRBD1. J lost 7 bases, V lost 2 bases, and 3 bases had no gene match. Germline-derived CDR1 and CDR2 are MDHEN and SYDVKM. CDR3 size: 14 residues. Written as DNA, the CDR3 is TGTGCCAGCAGTTTAAAACAGGGGGTTGAAAAACTGTTTTTT. It specifies CASSLKQGVEKLFF.

The chain links TRBV3-1 (or the pseudogene TRBV3-2) to TRBJ2-7; TRBD2 aligns across 8 bases. The CDR3 extends over 15 amino acids. From germline, CDR1 is LGHDT and CDR2 YNNKEL (reference sequence). Trimming at V came to 0 bases and at J to 6 bases, leaving 7 bases not matched to a gene. CDR3 DNA: TGTGCCAGCAGCCAAGAGTCGGGAGGGCCTTCCGAGCAGTACTTC. Translating gives CASSQESGGPSEQYF.